These T cell receptor beta chains were read from a single sample in a study of shared clonotypes between healthy human individuals. Assay used: immunoSEQ multiplex PCR; TCRdb lists only in-frame clones, some missing. Among hundreds of thousands of clones, about 74% were seen once, and the ten largest hold 10%. The sequenced material came from memory CD4+ T cells sorted from blood. The receptors were gathered from a man aged 25-45 years in good health. CDR3s include the opening cysteine and the closing phenylalanine or tryptophan. The D gene is left open where the match is weak.

d_call,v_call,cdr3_aa
.,TRBV9,CASSVARTIGGYTF
.,TRBV27,CASLLRGPFYEQYF
TRBD2,TRBV6-5,CAVTGGRGFREQFF
TRBD2,TRBV6-1,CASSEVAGGQETQYF
.,TRBV28,CASYPQGLSTTEAFF
TRBD2,TRBV28,CASSPPSGSYEQYF
TRBD2,TRBV7-2,CASSTARTSGSMDEQFF
.,TRBV2,CAVSYEQYF
TRBD1,TRBV18,CASSRRQGFTEAFF
.,TRBV18,CASSPDEGYTF
.,TRBV7-2,CASSSNTAVGYTF
TRBD1,TRBV30,CAWSAPGTGYYGYTF
.,TRBV4-3,CASSQRISGETQETQYF
.,TRBV5-1,CASSLGPGSTYEQYF
TRBD2,TRBV7-6,CASSLSGLDRVGQFF
TRBD1,TRBV30,CAWSVIGGRPQHF
.,TRBV7-8,CASKQGEVQPQHF
TRBD1,TRBV4-2,CASSQNGAGTGVNYGYTF
.,TRBV7-6,CASSPGFYNEQFF
.,TRBV10-1,CASSAGLRNEQFF
TRBD2,TRBV30,CAWSVVASGRAEQYF
.,TRBV19,CASGSNQPQHF
.,TRBV5-6,CASSRGQLTYEQYF
TRBD2,TRBV28,CASSYSGTANEQFF
TRBD1,TRBV5-6,CASSLGMGQGDNQPQHF
.,TRBV10-3,CATLTGSYEQYF
TRBD1,TRBV5-5,CASSRHGQGDNEQFF
TRBD1,TRBV18,CASTDRVNQPQHF
.,TRBV29-1,CSVITEGGAWDTEAFF
.,TRBV7-9,CASSLRQYTEAFF
.,TRBV2,CASSYDSEAFF
.,TRBV29-1,CSVVDITGPIYEQYF
TRBD2,TRBV9,CASSVEASGGQPPHF
TRBD2,TRBV19,CASMGLAGVGEQFF
TRBD2,TRBV2,CASSERLAGGPGEQFF
.,TRBV15,CATSWVGGRGGYTF
TRBD1,TRBV7-3,CASSPQGVGYEQYF
.,TRBV6-5,CASSYSTAVDIQYF
.,TRBV6-1,CASSEDRTKGNQPQHF
TRBD1,TRBV6-1,CASSAPQGAYSYEQYF
TRBD2,TRBV10-1,CASSPGTSGTQETQYF
.,TRBV5-1,CASSLPIGPNTGELFF
.,TRBV5-1,CASSLWGADTEAFF
.,TRBV20-1,CSAQGFDSLFF
.,TRBV30,CAQSDQFWGSIDGTEAFF
.,TRBV27,CASSLSMGPSFF
.,TRBV25-1,CASSEEGDQPQHF
.,TRBV28,CASSLQEPNEKLFF
.,TRBV7-2,CASSLGFDKGVGSDF
TRBD1,TRBV28,CASSPGQGGEQYF
.,TRBV7-9,CASSKIHGPQLTGTQYF